This T cell receptor beta chain stems from a study of Ad26.COV2.S vaccination and SARS-CoV-2 variants. Findings of the study overall: Non-spike TCR breadth showed similarity between vaccine and placebo recipients. Post-vaccination spike-specific CD8+ and CD4+ T cell responses reportedly had substantial breadth. Spike-specific TCR breadth was greater in vaccine than placebo recipients.

TCRdb keeps only in-frame clones here, not all; method: immunoSEQ multiplex PCR. Here the sample spans some 640,000 clones, 70% to 90% being singletons. Treatment: roughly 20 received Ad26.COV2.S at low or high dose, single or two shots; five or six received placebo; per-sample allocation not given. Samples analyzed were those drawn on day 63 after the first vaccine or placebo injection. In the case of this clone: Antigen specificity is unknown.

Trimming took 10 bases from V and 0 from J, leaving 12 bases between them. The CDR3 totals 13 residues. Germline CDR1 reads SNHLY; CDR2 reads FYNNEI. J is TRBJ1-1 and V is TRBV2; D call uncertain. The receptor's source is a person between 18 and 59 years old who received the Ad26.COV2.S COVID-19 vaccine or a placebo. The starting material was peripheral blood, obtained in a trial of Ad26.COV2.S vaccine versus placebo. CDR3 sequence (DNA): TGTGCCACCACCGCTGACATGAACACTGAAGCTTTCTTT. Translation: CATTADMNTEAFF.